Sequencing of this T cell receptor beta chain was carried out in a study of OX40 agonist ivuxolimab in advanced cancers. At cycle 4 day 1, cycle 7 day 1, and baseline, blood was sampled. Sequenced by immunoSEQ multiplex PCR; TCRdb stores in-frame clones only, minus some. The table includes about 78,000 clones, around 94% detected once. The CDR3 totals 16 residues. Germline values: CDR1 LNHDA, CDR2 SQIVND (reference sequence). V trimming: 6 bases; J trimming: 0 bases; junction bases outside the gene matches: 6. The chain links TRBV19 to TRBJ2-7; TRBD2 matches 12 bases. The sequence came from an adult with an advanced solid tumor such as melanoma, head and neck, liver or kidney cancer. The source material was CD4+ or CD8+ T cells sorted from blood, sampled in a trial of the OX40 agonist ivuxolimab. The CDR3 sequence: CASRASGRADSYEQYF. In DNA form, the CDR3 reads TGTGCCAGTAGGGCTAGCGGGAGGGCCGACTCCTACGAGCAGTACTTC.